This T cell receptor beta chain emerged from a study of T-cell memory formation after mild COVID-19. General study findings and limits: CD4+ contracting clones were found mainly in CM and EM, and CD8+ ones in EMRA. Among clones contracting day 15 to 85, CD4/CD8 was balanced, whereas later expanders leaned CD4+.

5'RACE with constant-segment primers yielded barcoded, UMI-tagged TCR alpha and TCR beta cDNA libraries. Each CDR3 protein is one row after TCRdb ran MiXCR on the 5' RACE reads. The data show 200,000 to 300,000 distinct CDR3 sequences, approximately 16% seen once. Germline CDR1 SGHTA, CDR2 FQGNSA. This CDR3 has 15 amino acids. The V gene end was trimmed by 3 bases and the J gene end by 4 bases; junction bases not matched to a gene: 4. This clonotype showed up just a few times. Antigen specificity is unknown. This clonotype was sampled from a man younger than 35 who had mild COVID-19 (a few samples of this study predate the infection). Cell type and time point are not known. This chain connects TRBV7-2 to TRBJ1-5, with 9 positions matching TRBD1. The specimen was PBMCs or a T cell subset sorted from them (not recorded which). The CDR3 protein is CASSFTGTGNQPQHF. CDR3 DNA sequence: TGTGCCAGCAGCTTCACCGGGACAGGGAATCAGCCCCAGCATTTT.